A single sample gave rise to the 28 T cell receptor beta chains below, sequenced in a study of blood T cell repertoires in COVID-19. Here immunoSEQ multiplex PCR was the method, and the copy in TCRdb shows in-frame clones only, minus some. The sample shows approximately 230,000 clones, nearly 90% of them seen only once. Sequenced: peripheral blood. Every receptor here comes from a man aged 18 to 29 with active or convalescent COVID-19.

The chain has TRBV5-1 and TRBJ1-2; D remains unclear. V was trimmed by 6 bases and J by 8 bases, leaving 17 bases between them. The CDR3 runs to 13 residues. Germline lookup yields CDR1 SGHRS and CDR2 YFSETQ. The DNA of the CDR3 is TGCGCCAGCACCATGTCAGGAGGAGAAGGCTACACCTTC. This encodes CASTMSGGEGYTF.

The CDR3 loop reads CASSPRGSSTDTQYF. CDR3 coding DNA: TGTGCCAGCAGCCCCCGCGGTAGTAGCACAGATACGCAGTATTTT. The chain has TRBV11-3 and TRBJ2-3; D uncertain. Trimming took 5 bases from V and 0 from J, leaving 12 bases between them. Germline V gives CDR1 SGHNT, CDR2 YENEEA. This CDR3 is 15 amino acids long.

The chain's CDR3 is CASREGAKAGYTF. CDR3 in DNA: TGTGCCAGCAGAGAGGGGGCTAAAGCTGGCTACACCTTC. This chain links TRBV27 with TRBJ1-2; 7 bases are a match to TRBD1. The CDR3 length is 13 residues. V lost 6 bases and J lost 7; bases outside the gene matches: 8. CDR1 MNHEY and CDR2 SMNVEV come from the germline V gene (reference sequence).

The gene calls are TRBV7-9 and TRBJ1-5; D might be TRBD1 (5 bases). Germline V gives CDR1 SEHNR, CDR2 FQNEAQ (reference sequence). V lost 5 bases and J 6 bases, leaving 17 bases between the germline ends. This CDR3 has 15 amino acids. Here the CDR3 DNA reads TGTGCCAGCAGCCCGGAACCGGGGGGGGGTCAGCCCCAGCATTTT. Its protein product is CASSPEPGGGQPQHF.

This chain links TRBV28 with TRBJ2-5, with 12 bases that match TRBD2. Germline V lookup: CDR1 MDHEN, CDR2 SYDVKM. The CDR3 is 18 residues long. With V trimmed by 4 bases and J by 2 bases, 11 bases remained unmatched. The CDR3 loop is CASSSPIGLAGRQETQYF. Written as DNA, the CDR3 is TGTGCCAGCAGTTCGCCGATTGGACTAGCGGGAAGGCAAGAGACCCAGTACTTC.

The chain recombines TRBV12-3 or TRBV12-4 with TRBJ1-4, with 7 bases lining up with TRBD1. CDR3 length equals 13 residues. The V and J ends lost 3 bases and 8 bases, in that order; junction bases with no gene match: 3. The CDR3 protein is CASSFWTGEKLFF. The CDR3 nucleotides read TGTGCCAGCAGTTTTTGGACAGGCGAAAAACTGTTTTTT.

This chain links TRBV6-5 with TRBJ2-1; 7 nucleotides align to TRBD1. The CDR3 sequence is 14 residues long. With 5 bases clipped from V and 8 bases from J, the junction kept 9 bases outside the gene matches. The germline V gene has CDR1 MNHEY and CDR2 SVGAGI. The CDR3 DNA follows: TGTGCCAGCAGTAGGACAGGCCGTCTCGATGAGCAGTTCTTC. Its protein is CASSRTGRLDEQFF.

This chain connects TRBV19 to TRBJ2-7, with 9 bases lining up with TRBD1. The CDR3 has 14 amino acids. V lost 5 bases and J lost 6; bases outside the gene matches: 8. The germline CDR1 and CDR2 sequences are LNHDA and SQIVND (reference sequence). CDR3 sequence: CASSFDRGSGEQYF. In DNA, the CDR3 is TGTGCCAGTAGTTTCGACAGGGGGTCAGGCGAGCAGTACTTC.

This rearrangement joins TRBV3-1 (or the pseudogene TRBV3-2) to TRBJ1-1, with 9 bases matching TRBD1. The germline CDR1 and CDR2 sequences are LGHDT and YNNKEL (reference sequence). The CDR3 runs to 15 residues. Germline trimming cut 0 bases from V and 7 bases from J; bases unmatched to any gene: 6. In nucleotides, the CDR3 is TGTGCCAGCAGCCAAGATCCTAGGGACAGGGTTGAAGCTTTCTTT. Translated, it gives CASSQDPRDRVEAFF.

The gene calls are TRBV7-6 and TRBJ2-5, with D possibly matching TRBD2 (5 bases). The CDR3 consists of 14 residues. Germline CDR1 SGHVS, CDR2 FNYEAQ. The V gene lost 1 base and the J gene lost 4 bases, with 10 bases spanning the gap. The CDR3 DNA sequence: TGTGCCAGCAGCTTAGATGGAGGCCGAGAGACCCAGTACTTC. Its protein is CASSLDGGRETQYF.

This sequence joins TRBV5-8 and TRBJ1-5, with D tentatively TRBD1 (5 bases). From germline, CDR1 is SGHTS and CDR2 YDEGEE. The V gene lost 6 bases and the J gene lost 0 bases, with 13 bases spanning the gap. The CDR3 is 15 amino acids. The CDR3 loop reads CASTSGGLSNQPQHF. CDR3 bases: TGTGCCAGCACCTCGGGGGGACTTAGCAATCAGCCCCAGCATTTT.

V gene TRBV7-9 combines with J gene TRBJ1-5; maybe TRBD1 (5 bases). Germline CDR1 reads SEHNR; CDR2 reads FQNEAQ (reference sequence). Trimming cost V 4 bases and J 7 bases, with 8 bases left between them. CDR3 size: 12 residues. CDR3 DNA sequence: TGTGCCAGCAGCTCCGGGGGGCAGCCCCAGCATTTT. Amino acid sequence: CASSSGGQPQHF.

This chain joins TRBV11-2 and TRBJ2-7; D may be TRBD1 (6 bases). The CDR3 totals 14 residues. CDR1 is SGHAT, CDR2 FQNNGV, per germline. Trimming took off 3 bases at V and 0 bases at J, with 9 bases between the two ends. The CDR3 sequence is CASSFTGSSYEQYF. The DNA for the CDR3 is TGTGCCAGCAGCTTTACAGGGAGCTCCTACGAGCAGTACTTC.

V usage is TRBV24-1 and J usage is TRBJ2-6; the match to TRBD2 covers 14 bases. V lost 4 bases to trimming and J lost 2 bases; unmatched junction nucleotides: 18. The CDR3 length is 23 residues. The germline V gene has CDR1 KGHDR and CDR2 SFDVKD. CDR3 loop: CATSDPPGEVTSGRATGANVLTF. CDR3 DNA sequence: TGTGCCACCAGTGACCCTCCCGGGGAAGTGACTAGCGGGAGGGCCACTGGGGCCAACGTCCTGACTTTC.

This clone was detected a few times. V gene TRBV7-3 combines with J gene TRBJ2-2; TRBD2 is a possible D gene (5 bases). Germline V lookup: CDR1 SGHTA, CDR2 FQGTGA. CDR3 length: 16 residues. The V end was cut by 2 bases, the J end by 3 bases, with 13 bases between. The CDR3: CASSLAGLADTGELFF. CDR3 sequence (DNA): TGTGCCAGCAGCTTAGCCGGGCTAGCTGACACCGGGGAGCTGTTTTTT. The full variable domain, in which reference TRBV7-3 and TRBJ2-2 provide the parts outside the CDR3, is GAGVSQTPSNKVTEKGKYVELRCDPISGHTALYWYRQSLGQGPEFLIYFQGTGAADDSGLPNDRFFAVRPEGSVSTLKIQRTERGDSAVYLCASSLAGLADTGELFFGEGSRLTVL.

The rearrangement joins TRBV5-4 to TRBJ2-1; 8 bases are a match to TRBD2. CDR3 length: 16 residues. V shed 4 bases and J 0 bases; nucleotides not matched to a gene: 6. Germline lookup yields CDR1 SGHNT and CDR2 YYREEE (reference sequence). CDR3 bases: TGTGCCAGCAGCCCGGGGGGGGTCAGCTCCTACAATGAGCAGTTCTTC. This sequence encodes CASSPGGVSSYNEQFF.

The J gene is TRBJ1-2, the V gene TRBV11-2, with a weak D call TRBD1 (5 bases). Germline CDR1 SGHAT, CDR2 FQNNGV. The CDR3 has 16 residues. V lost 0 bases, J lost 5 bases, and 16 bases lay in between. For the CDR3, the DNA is TGTGCCAGCAGCTTAGAGGGGACTAAAAGCCCATATGGCTACACCTTC. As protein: CASSLEGTKSPYGYTF.

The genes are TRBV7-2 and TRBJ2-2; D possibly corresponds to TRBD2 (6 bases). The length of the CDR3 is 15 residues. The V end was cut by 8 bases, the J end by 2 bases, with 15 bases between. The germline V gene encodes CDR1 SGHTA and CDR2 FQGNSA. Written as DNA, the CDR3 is TGTGCCAGCGCCATTGGAGGGCGAAACACCGGGGAGCTGTTTTTT. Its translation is CASAIGGRNTGELFF.

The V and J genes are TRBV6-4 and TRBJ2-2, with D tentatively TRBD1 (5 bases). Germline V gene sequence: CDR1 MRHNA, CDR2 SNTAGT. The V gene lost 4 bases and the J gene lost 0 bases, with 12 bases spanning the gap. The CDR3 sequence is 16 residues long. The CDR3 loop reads CASSVGPGPNTGELFF. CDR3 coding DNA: TGTGCCAGCAGTGTCGGCCCAGGGCCGAACACCGGGGAGCTGTTTTTT.

CDR3 bases: TGCAGCGTTGTACGAGGATCCCATGAGCAGTTCTTC. Its protein is CSVVRGSHEQFF. This sequence joins TRBV29-1 and TRBJ2-1; no firm D call. Germline CDR1 and CDR2: SQVTM and ANQGSEA. The length of the CDR3 is 12 residues. Deletions cut 4 bases from V and 8 bases from J, with 12 bases between.

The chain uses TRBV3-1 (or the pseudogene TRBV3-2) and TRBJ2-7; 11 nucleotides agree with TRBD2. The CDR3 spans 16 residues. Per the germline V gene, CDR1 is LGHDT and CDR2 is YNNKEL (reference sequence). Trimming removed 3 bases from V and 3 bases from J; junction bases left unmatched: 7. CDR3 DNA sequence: TGTGCCAGCAGCCAGGGTCCGACTAGCGGGATCTACGAGCAGTACTTC. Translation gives CASSQGPTSGIYEQYF.

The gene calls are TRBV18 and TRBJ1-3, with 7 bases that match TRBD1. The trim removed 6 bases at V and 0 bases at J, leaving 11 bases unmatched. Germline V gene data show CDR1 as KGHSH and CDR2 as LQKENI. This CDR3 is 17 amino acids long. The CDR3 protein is CASSPRTGQLSGNTIYF. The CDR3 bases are TGTGCCAGCTCCCCTAGAACGGGACAGCTCTCTGGAAACACCATATATTTT.

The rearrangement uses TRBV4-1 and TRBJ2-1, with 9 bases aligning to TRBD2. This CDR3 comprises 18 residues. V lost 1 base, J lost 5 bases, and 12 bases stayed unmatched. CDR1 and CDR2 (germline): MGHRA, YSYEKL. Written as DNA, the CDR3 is TGCGCCAGCAGCCAAGTAGGTTTCGCGGGAGGGCCCCACAATGAGCAGTTCTTC. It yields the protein CASSQVGFAGGPHNEQFF.

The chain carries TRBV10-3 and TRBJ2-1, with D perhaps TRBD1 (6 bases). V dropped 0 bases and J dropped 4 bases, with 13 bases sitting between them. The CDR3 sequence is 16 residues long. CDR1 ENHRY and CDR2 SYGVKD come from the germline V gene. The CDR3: CAISESWDTQYNEQFF. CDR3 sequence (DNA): TGTGCCATCAGTGAGTCGTGGGACACCCAGTACAATGAGCAGTTCTTC.

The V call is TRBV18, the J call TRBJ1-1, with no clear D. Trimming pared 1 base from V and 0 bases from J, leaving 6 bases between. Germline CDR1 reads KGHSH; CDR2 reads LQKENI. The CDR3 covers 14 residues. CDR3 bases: TGTGCCAGCTCACCACGGGCACTGAACACTGAAGCTTTCTTT. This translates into CASSPRALNTEAFF.

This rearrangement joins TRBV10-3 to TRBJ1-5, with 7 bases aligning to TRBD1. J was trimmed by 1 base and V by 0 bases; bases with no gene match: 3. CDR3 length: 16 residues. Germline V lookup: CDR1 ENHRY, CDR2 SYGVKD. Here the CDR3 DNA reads TGTGCCATCAGTGAGTCTGTGACAGGGAGCAATCAGCCCCAGCATTTT. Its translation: CAISESVTGSNQPQHF.

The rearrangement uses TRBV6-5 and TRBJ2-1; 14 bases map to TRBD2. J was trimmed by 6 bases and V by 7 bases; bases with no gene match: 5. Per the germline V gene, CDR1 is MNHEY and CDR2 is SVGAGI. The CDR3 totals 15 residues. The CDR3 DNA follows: TGTGCCAGCAACCGACTAGCGGGAGGGCTCAATGAGCAGTTCTTC. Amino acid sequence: CASNRLAGGLNEQFF.

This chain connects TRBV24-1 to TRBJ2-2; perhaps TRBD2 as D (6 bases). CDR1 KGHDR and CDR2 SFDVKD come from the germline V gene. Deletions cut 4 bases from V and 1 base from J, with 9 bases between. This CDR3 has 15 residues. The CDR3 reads CATSDVSGNTGELFF. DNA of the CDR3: TGTGCCACCAGTGACGTTAGCGGGAACACCGGGGAGCTGTTTTTT.